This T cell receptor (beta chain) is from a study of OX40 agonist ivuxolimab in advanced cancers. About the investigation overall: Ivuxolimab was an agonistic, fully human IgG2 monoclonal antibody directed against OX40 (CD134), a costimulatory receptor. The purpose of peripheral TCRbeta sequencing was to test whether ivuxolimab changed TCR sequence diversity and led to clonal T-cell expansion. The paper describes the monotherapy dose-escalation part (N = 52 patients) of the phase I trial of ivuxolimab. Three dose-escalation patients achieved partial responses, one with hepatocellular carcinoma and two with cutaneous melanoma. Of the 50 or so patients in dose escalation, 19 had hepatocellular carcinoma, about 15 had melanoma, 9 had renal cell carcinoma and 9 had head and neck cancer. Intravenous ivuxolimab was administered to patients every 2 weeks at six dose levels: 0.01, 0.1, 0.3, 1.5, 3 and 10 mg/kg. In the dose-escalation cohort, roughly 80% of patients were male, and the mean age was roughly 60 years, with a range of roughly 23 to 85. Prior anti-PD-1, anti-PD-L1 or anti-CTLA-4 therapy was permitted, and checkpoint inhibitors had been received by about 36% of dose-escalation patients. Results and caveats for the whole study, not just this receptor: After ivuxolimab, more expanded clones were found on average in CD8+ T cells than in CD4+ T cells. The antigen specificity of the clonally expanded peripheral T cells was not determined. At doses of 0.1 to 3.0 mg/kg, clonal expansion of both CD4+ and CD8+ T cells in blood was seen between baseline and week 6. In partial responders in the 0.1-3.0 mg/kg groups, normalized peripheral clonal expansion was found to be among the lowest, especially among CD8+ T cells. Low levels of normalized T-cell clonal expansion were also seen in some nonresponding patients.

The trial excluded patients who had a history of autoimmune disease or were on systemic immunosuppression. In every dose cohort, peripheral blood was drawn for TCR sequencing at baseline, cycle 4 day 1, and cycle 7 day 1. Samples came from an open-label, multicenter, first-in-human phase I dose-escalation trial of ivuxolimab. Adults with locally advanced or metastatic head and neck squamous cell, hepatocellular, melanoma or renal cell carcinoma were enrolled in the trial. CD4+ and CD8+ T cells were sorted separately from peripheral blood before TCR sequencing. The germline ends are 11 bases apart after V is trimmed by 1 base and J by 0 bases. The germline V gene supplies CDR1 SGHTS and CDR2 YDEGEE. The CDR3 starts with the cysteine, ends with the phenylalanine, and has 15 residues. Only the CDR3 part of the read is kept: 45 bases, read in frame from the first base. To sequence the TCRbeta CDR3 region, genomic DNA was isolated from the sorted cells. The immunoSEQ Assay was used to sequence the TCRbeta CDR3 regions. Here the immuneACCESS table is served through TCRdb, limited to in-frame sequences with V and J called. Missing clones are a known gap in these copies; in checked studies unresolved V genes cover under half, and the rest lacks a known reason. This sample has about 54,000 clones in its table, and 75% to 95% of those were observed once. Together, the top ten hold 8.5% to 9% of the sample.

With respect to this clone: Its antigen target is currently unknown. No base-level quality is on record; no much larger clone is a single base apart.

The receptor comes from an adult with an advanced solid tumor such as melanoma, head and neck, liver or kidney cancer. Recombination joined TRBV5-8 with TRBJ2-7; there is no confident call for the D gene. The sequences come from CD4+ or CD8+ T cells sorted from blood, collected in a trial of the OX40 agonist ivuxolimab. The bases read TGTGCCAGCAGCTTGTCAGGCCATAGCTCCTACGAGCAGTACTTC. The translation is CASSLSGHSSYEQYF.